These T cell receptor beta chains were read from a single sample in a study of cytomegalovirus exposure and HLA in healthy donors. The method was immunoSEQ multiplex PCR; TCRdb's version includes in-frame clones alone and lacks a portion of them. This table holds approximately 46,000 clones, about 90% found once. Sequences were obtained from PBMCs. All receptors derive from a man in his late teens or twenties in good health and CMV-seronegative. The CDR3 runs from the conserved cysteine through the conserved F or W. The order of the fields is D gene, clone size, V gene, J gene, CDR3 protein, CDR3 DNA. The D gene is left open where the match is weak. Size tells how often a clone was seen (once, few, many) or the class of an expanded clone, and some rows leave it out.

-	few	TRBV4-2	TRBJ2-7	CASSQGTPYEQYF	TGTGCCAGCAGCCAAGGGACACCCTACGAGCAGTACTTC
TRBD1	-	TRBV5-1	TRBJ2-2	CASTQTGQGITGELFF	TGCGCCAGCACCCAAACGGGACAGGGAATAACCGGGGAGCTGTTTTTT
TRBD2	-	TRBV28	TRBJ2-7	CASSFGTSGSFSYEQYF	TGTGCCAGCAGTTTCGGGACTAGCGGGAGTTTTTCCTACGAGCAGTACTTC
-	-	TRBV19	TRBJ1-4	CASSILGAQNEKLFF	TGTGCCAGTAGTATCCTAGGGGCCCAGAATGAAAAACTGTTTTTT
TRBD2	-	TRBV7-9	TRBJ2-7	CASSLGLRRGNASYEQYF	TGTGCCAGCAGCTTAGGTCTTCGGCGGGGGAACGCCTCCTACGAGCAGTACTTC
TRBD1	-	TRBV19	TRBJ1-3	CASSTSGQSSGNTIYF	TGTGCCAGTAGTACCTCGGGACAGAGTTCTGGAAACACCATATATTTT
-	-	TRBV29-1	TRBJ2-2	CSVAGRPNTGELFF	TGCAGCGTTGCGGGAAGGCCGAACACCGGGGAGCTGTTTTTT
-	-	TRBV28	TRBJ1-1	CASTLLDPRENTEAFF	TGTGCCAGCACCTTACTTGACCCCAGGGAAAACACTGAAGCTTTCTTT
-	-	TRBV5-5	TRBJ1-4	CASSLPSDEKLFF	TGTGCCAGCAGCTTACCCTCGGATGAAAAACTGTTTTTT
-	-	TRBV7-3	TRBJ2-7	CASSPQQGSYEQYF	TGTGCCAGCAGCCCCCAACAGGGCTCCTACGAGCAGTACTTC
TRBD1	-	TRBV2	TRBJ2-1	CASSEAWDRLWYEQFF	TGTGCCAGCAGTGAAGCTTGGGACAGATTGTGGTATGAGCAGTTCTTC
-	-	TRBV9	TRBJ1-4	CASSGGDGRNEKLFF	TGTGCCAGCAGCGGGGGGGACGGGAGAAATGAAAAACTGTTTTTT
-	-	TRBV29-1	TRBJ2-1	CSVDSTSGSYNEQFF	TGCAGCGTTGACTCGACGTCGGGCTCCTACAATGAGCAGTTCTTC
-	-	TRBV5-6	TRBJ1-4	CASSLQGMNEKLFF	TGTGCCAGCAGCCTTCAGGGGATGAATGAAAAACTGTTTTTT
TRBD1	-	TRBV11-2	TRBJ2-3	CASSWGNRGRSTDTQYF	TGTGCCAGCAGCTGGGGCAATAGGGGGCGTAGCACAGATACGCAGTATTTT
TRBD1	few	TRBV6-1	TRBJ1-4	CASSERGRGSTNEKLFF	TGTGCCAGCAGTGAAAGGGGCAGGGGGTCAACTAATGAAAAACTGTTTTTT
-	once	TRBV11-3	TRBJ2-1	CASGQGVNEQFF	TGTGCCAGCGGGCAGGGTGTCAATGAGCAGTTCTTC
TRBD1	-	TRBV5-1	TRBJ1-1	CASSPGTGLTEAFF	TGCGCCAGCAGCCCCGGGACAGGGCTCACTGAAGCTTTCTTT
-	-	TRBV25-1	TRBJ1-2	CASSRAPYGYTF	TGTGCCAGCAGTAGAGCCCCGTATGGCTACACCTTC
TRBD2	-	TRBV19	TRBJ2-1	CASSPHQREVSNEQFF	TGTGCCAGTAGTCCCCACCAGCGGGAGGTTTCCAATGAGCAGTTCTTC
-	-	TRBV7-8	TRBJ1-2	CASSLVGNSYYGYTF	TGTGCCAGCAGCTTAGTGGGCAACTCCTACTATGGCTACACCTTC
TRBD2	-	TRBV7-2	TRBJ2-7	CASSFQAGDYEQYF	TGTGCCAGCAGCTTCCAAGCGGGAGACTACGAGCAGTACTTC
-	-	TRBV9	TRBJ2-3	CASSFGLVSTDTQYF	TGTGCCAGCAGCTTTGGACTGGTTAGCACAGATACGCAGTATTTT
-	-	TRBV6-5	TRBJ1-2	CASTYSQTGGYTF	TGTGCCAGCACCTACTCCCAGACTGGTGGCTACACCTTC
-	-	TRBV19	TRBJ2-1	CASSTLINNEQFF	TGTGCCAGTAGTACCCTAATCAACAATGAGCAGTTCTTC
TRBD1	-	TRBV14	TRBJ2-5	CASSHVQGAGKTQYF	TGTGCCAGCAGCCATGTACAGGGGGCGGGGAAGACCCAGTACTTC
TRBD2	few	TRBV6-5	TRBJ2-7	CASRNRGGEYEQYF	TGTGCCAGCAGGAACCGGGGAGGGGAATACGAGCAGTACTTC
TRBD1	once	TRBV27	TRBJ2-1	CASSMTGGTQNEQFF	TGTGCCAGCAGTATGACAGGGGGAACACAGAATGAGCAGTTCTTC
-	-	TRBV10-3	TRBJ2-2	CAISAPSSTGELFF	TGTGCCATCAGTGCACCCAGTTCCACCGGGGAGCTGTTTTTT
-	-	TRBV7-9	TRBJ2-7	CASSLLTSGEQYF	TGTGCCAGCAGCTTACTGACTTCGGGGGAGCAGTACTTC
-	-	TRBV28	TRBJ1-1	CASSLPGSMNTEAFF	TGTGCCAGCAGCCTCCCGGGGTCTATGAACACTGAAGCTTTCTTT
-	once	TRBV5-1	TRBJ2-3	CASIDSASSGDTQYF	TGCGCCAGCATCGATTCGGCTAGCTCAGGAGATACGCAGTATTTT
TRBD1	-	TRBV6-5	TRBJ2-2	CASSRPGQGSGELFF	TGTGCCAGCAGTAGGCCGGGACAGGGGTCCGGGGAGCTGTTTTTT
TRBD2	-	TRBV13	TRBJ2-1	CASSLAGGTYNEQFF	TGTGCCAGCAGCCTAGCGGGAGGAACCTACAATGAGCAGTTCTTC
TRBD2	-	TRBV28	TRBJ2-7	CASSLAGGPYEQYF	TGTGCCAGCAGTCTAGCGGGAGGGCCCTACGAGCAGTACTTC
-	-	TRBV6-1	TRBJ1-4	CASREEHRREKLFF	TGTGCCAGCAGGGAAGAACACAGGAGAGAAAAACTGTTTTTT
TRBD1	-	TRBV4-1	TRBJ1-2	CASSQQETGSKDYGYTF	TGCGCCAGCAGCCAACAAGAGACAGGGTCGAAGGACTATGGCTACACCTTC
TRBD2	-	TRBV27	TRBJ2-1	CASSLASGRAYNEQFF	TGTGCCAGCAGTTTGGCTAGCGGGAGGGCGTACAATGAGCAGTTCTTC
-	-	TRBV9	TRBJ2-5	CASSPLPLVDETQYF	TGTGCCAGCAGCCCCCTACCTCTTGTTGATGAGACCCAGTACTTC
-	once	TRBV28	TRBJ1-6	CATSGLDSPLHF	TGTGCCACCTCAGGGCTGGATTCACCCCTCCACTTT
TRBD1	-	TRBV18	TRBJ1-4	CASSGGQGNEKLFF	TGTGCCAGCTCAGGAGGACAGGGAAATGAAAAACTGTTTTTT
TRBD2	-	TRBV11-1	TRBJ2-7	CASSRPGGTEKPNEQYF	TGTGCCAGCAGCCGCCCGGGGGGGACGGAGAAACCAAACGAGCAGTACTTC
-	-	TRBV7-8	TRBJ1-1	CASSPRVFNEAFF	TGTGCCAGCAGTCCCAGGGTGTTCAATGAAGCTTTCTTT
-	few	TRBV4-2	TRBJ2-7	CASSQDAGAHYEQYF	TGTGCCAGCAGCCAAGACGCAGGGGCCCACTACGAGCAGTACTTC
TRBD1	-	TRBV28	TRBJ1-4	CATRDRRHEKLFF	TGTGCCACCCGGGACAGACGACATGAAAAACTGTTTTTT
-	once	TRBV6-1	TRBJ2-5	CASSVQETQYF	TGTGCCAGCAGTGTACAAGAGACCCAGTACTTC
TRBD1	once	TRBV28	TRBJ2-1	CASSFPPTGGLSYNEQFF	TGTGCCAGCAGTTTTCCCCCGACAGGGGGCCTTTCCTACAATGAGCAGTTCTTC
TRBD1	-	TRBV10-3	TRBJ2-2	CAITRDRANTGELFF	TGTGCCATCACCCGGGACAGGGCCAACACCGGGGAGCTGTTTTTT
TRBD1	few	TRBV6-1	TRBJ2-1	CASSLSAGGPNEQFF	TGTGCCAGCAGTCTTTCGGCAGGGGGCCCCAATGAGCAGTTCTTC
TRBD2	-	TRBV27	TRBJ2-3	CASSSQSLAGGSDTQYF	TGTGCCAGCAGTTCCCAATCACTAGCGGGGGGATCAGATACGCAGTATTTT
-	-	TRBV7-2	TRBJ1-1	CASSLYGGPTTEAFF	TGTGCCAGCAGCTTATACGGGGGGCCTACCACTGAAGCTTTCTTT
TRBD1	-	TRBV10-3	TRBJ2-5	CAAGQGPETQYF	TGTGCCGCCGGACAGGGTCCAGAGACCCAGTACTTC
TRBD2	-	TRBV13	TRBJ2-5	CASSLDSGGTQETQYF	TGTGCCAGCAGCTTAGACTCGGGGGGGACACAAGAGACCCAGTACTTC
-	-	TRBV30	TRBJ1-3	CAWSPPGNTIYF	TGTGCCTGGAGTCCCCCAGGAAACACCATATATTTT
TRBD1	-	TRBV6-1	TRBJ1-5	CASSFTGGDQPQHF	TGTGCCAGCAGTTTTACAGGGGGAGATCAGCCCCAGCATTTT
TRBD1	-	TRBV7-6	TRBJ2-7	CASSSPPGQGGHEQYF	TGTGCCAGCAGCTCACCCCCGGGACAGGGAGGCCACGAGCAGTACTTC
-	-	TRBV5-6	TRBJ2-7	CASSSTDEQYF	TGTGCCAGCAGCTCGACAGACGAGCAGTACTTC
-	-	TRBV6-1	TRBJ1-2	CASSVGEGYGYTF	TGTGCCAGCAGTGTTGGGGAGGGCTATGGCTACACCTTC